This T cell receptor beta chain was profiled in a study of blood T cell repertoires in COVID-19. The method was immunoSEQ multiplex PCR; TCRdb's version includes in-frame clones alone and lacks a portion of them. The table lists under 25,000 clones, nearly 90% of them singletons. Germline-derived CDR1 and CDR2 are SEHNR and FQNEAQ (reference sequence). The CDR3 has 14 residues. V was pared by 8 bases and J by 5 bases, with 18 bases between. The gene calls are TRBV7-9 and TRBJ2-5, with a possible D match to TRBD2 (5 bases). Sequencing was performed on peripheral blood. The clonotype comes from a human donor in a cohort sampled during active COVID-19. The donor label of this sample is uncertain. In nucleotides, the CDR3 is TGTGCCAGCTCCCCCCCCGGGGTTTCGGAGACCCAGTACTTC. This sequence encodes CASSPPGVSETQYF. The full variable domain, in which reference TRBV7-9 and TRBJ2-5 provide the parts outside the CDR3, is DTGVSQNPRHKITKRGQNVTFRCDPISEHNRLYWYRQTLGQGPEFLTYFQNEAQLEKSRLLSDRFSAERPKGSFSTLEIQRTEQGDSAMYLCASSPPGVSETQYFGPGTRLLVL.